Shown below are 24 T cell receptor beta chains from a single sample sequenced in a study of shared clonotypes between healthy human individuals. Naive CD8 cells lacked CD45RO, underwent positive selection for CCR7 and left out terminally differentiated effector memory CD45RA+ cells. Sequencing was performed with immunoSEQ multiplex PCR; in TCRdb, only in-frame clones are kept and a portion is missing. The table lists hundreds of thousands of clones, 95% of them singletons. The specimen was naive CD8+ T cells sorted from blood. The receptor set was obtained from a woman in her 30s in good health.

Of note for this clone: Germline is not matched at one junction end, which may reflect a read error. The chain uses TRBV28 and TRBJ2-7; 8 bases map to TRBD2. The CDR3 spans 16 residues. Germline loops: CDR1 MDHEN, CDR2 SYDVKM. The CDR3 spells CASSLSPREGLYEQCF. CDR3 coding DNA: TGTGCCAGCAGTTTATCCCCCCGGGAGGGCCTATACGAGCAGTGCTTC.

J is TRBJ1-4 and V is TRBV11-1; D is uncertain. Germline loops: CDR1 SGHAT, CDR2 FQDESV (reference sequence). The CDR3 runs to 15 residues. Trimming removed 5 bases at V and 3 bases at J, with 13 bases between. In nucleotides, the CDR3 is TGTGCCAGCAGCCCGGCCCGGGCCCCTAATGAAAAACTGTTTTTT. This codes for CASSPARAPNEKLFF.

This chain links TRBV5-1 with TRBJ1-2; D ambiguous. The ends were cut back, 0 bases at V and 2 bases at J, with 11 bases in the middle. The V gene's germline CDR1 is SGHRS and CDR2 YFSETQ. This CDR3 is 15 amino acids long. The CDR3 spells CASSLGPIPNYGYTF. The CDR3 DNA sequence: TGCGCCAGCAGCTTGGGGCCGATACCCAACTATGGCTACACCTTC.

This chain's CDR3 is CAWSVTYPEVFF. DNA for the CDR3: TGTGCCTGGAGTGTAACTTACCCTGAGGTGTTTTTT. This chain connects TRBV30 to TRBJ2-2; D gene ambiguous. The V end was cut by 0 bases, the J end by 15 bases, with 14 bases between. Looked up from germline, CDR1 is GTSNPN and CDR2 is SVGIG (reference sequence). This CDR3 has 12 amino acids.

The chain links TRBV6-6 to TRBJ1-1; no clear D gene. Germline CDR1 and CDR2: MNHNY and SVGAGI (reference sequence). The CDR3 length is 12 residues. V was shortened by 6 bases and J by 4 bases, with 9 bases between the two germline ends. The CDR3 nucleotides read TGTGCCAGCAGAACCGGGCCCACTGAAGCTTTCTTT. Its protein product is CASRTGPTEAFF.

The J gene is TRBJ1-3, the V gene TRBV5-1; 7 nucleotides line up with TRBD1. Germline CDR1 reads SGHRS; CDR2 reads YFSETQ. The CDR3 covers 16 residues. V shed 4 bases, J shed 0 bases, and the junction held 7 bases outside the gene matches. The CDR3 here is CASSPETGDSGNTIYF. For the CDR3, the DNA is TGCGCCAGCAGCCCGGAAACAGGGGACTCTGGAAACACCATATATTTT. Together with reference TRBV5-1 and TRBJ1-3, the CDR3 gives the full variable domain: KAGVTQTPRYLIKTRGQQVTLSCSPISGHRSVSWYQQTPGQGLQFLFEYFSETQRNKGNFPGRFSGRQFSNSRSEMNVSTLELGDSALYLCASSPETGDSGNTIYFGEGSWLTVV.

The chain carries TRBV7-8 and TRBJ2-1, with no clear D. Germline CDR1 is SGHVS and CDR2 is FQNEAQ. The CDR3 has 16 residues. The V end was cut by 4 bases, the J end by 4 bases, with 17 bases between. CDR3 DNA: TGTGCCAGCAGCTACCCCATTACGGAGATGTACAATGAGCAGTTCTTC. Amino acids: CASSYPITEMYNEQFF.

The CDR3 bases are TGTGCCTGGAGTGTTGTGGCCGGTTCGTACGAGCAGTACTTC. Translation gives CAWSVVAGSYEQYF. The V and J genes are TRBV30 and TRBJ2-7; D ambiguous. Trimming left V 0 bases short and J 4 bases short, with 13 bases between. Germline-derived CDR1 and CDR2 are GTSNPN and SVGIG (reference sequence). This CDR3 has 14 residues. Drawing the rest from reference TRBV30 and TRBJ2-7, the complete variable domain is SQTIHQWPATLVQPVGSPLSLECTVEGTSNPNLYWYRQAAGRGLQLLFYSVGIGQISSEVPQNLSASRPQDRQFILSSKKLLLSDSGFYLCAWSVVAGSYEQYFGPGTRLTVT.

The chain employs TRBV21-1 and TRBJ2-1. TRBV21-1 is annotated as a pseudogene. This CDR3 has 9 amino acids. Here the CDR3 DNA reads TGTGCCAGCAGCAATGAGCAGTTCTTC. Translation: CASSNEQFF.

The chain combines TRBV29-1 with TRBJ2-7; D is undetermined. This CDR3 comprises 13 residues. Germline loops: CDR1 SQVTM, CDR2 ANQGSEA. Trimming cost V 0 bases and J 0 bases, with 6 bases left between them. CDR3 amino acids: CSVEDSYSYEQYF. CDR3 in DNA: TGCAGCGTTGAAGATTCGTACTCCTACGAGCAGTACTTC.

The chain is built from TRBV10-3 and TRBJ2-3; TRBD2 agrees at 11 bases. The CDR3 runs to 16 residues. The trim removed 3 bases at V and 0 bases at J, leaving 2 bases unmatched. Per the germline V gene, CDR1 is ENHRY and CDR2 is SYGVKD. In DNA form, the CDR3 reads TGTGCCATCAGTGAATTAGCGGGAGGGAGCACAGATACGCAGTATTTT. Translation gives CAISELAGGSTDTQYF.

The chain is built from TRBV5-6 and TRBJ2-7; weak D call: TRBD1 (5 bases). This CDR3 contains 16 residues. The V end was cut by 2 bases, the J end by 2 bases, with 17 bases between. Germline CDR1 is SGHDT and CDR2 is YYEEEE. CDR3 region: CASSFGGEDNPYEQYF. CDR3 bases: TGTGCCAGCAGCTTCGGCGGAGAGGACAATCCCTACGAGCAGTACTTC.

The chain is built from TRBV2 and TRBJ2-7; possibly TRBD1 for D (6 bases). With 0 bases removed from V and 2 bases from J, the gap between germline ends came to 20 bases. Germline V lookup: CDR1 SNHLY, CDR2 FYNNEI. This CDR3 comprises 18 residues. CDR3 DNA: TGTGCCAGCAGTGAAGCCCTCCCCGACAGGTCTTTCCCCTACGAGCAGTACTTC. Translated: CASSEALPDRSFPYEQYF.

Comments on this clone: Distinct nucleotide sequences in the sample also encode this CDR3. This sequence joins TRBV28 and TRBJ1-1; D unresolved. Looked up from germline, CDR1 is MDHEN and CDR2 is SYDVKM. V lost 2 bases and J lost 4, with 5 bases in between. The CDR3 runs to 12 residues. The CDR3 DNA reads TGTGCCAGCAGTTTAGGTTTCACTGAAGCTTTCTTT. Translated: CASSLGFTEAFF.

The chain combines TRBV18 with TRBJ2-7; 9 bases align to TRBD1. CDR3 size: 17 residues. Trimming removed 2 bases from V and 2 bases from J; junction bases left unmatched: 10. Germline lookup yields CDR1 KGHSH and CDR2 LQKENI. CDR3 residues: CASSPRRVGTGPYEQYF. CDR3 coding DNA: TGTGCCAGCTCACCAAGGCGGGTTGGGACAGGGCCCTACGAGCAGTACTTC.

The chain uses TRBV30 and TRBJ2-1; either TRBD1 or TRBD2 may fit D (5 bases each). This CDR3 region has 16 residues. Germline V gene data show CDR1 as GTSNPN and CDR2 as SVGIG (reference sequence). Trimming took 4 bases from V and 5 from J, leaving 21 bases between them. CDR3 nucleotides: TGTGCCTGGAACCAACCTGGGGCTAGCTTAAACAATGAGCAGTTCTTC. Translated, it gives CAWNQPGASLNNEQFF.

The V and J genes are TRBV19 and TRBJ2-1; TRBD2 agrees at 10 bases. CDR3 length: 15 residues. Germline V gene lookup returns CDR1 LNHDA and CDR2 SQIVND (reference sequence). With V trimmed by 1 base and J by 5 bases, 2 bases remained unmatched. Here the CDR3 reads CASSIGAGGDNEQFF. CDR3 in DNA: TGTGCCAGTAGTATAGGAGCGGGAGGGGACAATGAGCAGTTCTTC.

The CDR3: CASSPQGTSYEQYF. For the CDR3, the DNA is TGTGCCAGCAGTCCACAGGGGACCTCCTACGAGCAGTACTTC. The gene calls are TRBV27 and TRBJ2-7; 7 bases are shared with TRBD1. The CDR3 has 14 residues. CDR1 MNHEY and CDR2 SMNVEV come from the germline V gene (reference sequence). Trimming at V came to 5 bases and at J to 0 bases, leaving 4 bases not matched to a gene.

This chain links TRBV29-1 with TRBJ2-7; 7 nucleotides match TRBD2. Germline CDR1 and CDR2: SQVTM and ANQGSEA. This CDR3 spans 14 amino acids. After removal of 7 bases from V and 0 bases from J, the junction contained 9 bases not matched to a gene. Here the CDR3 DNA reads TGCAGCGCCGACGTGGCGGGAGACTCCTACGAGCAGTACTTC. Translated, it gives CSADVAGDSYEQYF.

The chain employs TRBV5-1 and TRBJ2-1; 7 bases are a match to TRBD2. Trimming at V came to 2 bases and at J to 8 bases, leaving 1 base not matched to a gene. Germline CDR1 and CDR2: SGHRS and YFSETQ. This CDR3 is 12 amino acids long. The CDR3 DNA reads as TGCGCCAGCAGCTTTACTAGCGATGAGCAGTTCTTC. Amino acid sequence: CASSFTSDEQFF.

The V call is TRBV7-2, the J call TRBJ2-7; D unresolved. V was trimmed by 2 bases and J by 2 bases, leaving 10 bases between them. CDR1 and CDR2 from the germline V gene are SGHTA and FQGNSA. This CDR3 spans 14 amino acids. CDR3 residues: CASSLSHGAYEQYF. The CDR3 DNA is TGTGCCAGCAGCTTATCACACGGCGCCTACGAGCAGTACTTC.

The chain employs TRBV28 and TRBJ2-7, with 7 nucleotides matching TRBD1. In germline, CDR1 is MDHEN, CDR2 SYDVKM. Trimming took 7 bases from V and 3 from J; bases not matched to a gene: 3. CDR3 length equals 12 residues. The CDR3 nucleotides are TGTGCCAGCAATCCAGGGGGCTACGAGCAGTACTTC. Encoded protein: CASNPGGYEQYF.

V is TRBV27 and J is TRBJ2-3; 7 bases are shared with TRBD1. V lost 7 bases, J lost 2 bases, and 3 bases stayed unmatched. The CDR3 sequence is 13 residues long. From germline, CDR1 is MNHEY and CDR2 SMNVEV (reference sequence). The CDR3 coding sequence is TGTGCCAGCACAGGACAGGTCACAGATACGCAGTATTTT. Amino acid sequence: CASTGQVTDTQYF.

V and J are TRBV19 and TRBJ1-5, with D possibly being TRBD1 (5 bases). The CDR3 has 13 amino acids. CDR1 is LNHDA and CDR2 is SQIVND in the germline V gene (reference sequence). Trimming removed 5 bases from V and 5 bases from J, with 10 bases in between. Here the CDR3 reads CASSYGAYQPQHF. The DNA of the CDR3 is TGTGCCAGTAGTTACGGGGCATATCAGCCCCAGCATTTT.